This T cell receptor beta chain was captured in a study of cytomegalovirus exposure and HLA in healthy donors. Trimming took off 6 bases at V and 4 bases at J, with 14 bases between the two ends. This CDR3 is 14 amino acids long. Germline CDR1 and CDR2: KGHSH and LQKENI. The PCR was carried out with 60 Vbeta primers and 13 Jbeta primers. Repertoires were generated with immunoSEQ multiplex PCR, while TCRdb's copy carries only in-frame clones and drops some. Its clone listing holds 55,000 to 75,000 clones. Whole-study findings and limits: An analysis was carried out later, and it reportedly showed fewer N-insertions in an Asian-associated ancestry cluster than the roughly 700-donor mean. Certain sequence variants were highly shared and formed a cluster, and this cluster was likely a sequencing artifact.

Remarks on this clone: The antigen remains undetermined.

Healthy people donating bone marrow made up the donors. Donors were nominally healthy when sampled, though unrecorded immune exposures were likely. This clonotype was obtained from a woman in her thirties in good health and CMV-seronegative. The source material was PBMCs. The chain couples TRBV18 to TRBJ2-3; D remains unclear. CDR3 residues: CASSPGGDPDTQYF. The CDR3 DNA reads TGTGCCAGCTCCCCCGGCGGCGATCCAGATACGCAGTATTTT. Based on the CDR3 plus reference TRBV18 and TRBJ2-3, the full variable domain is NAGVMQNPRHLVRRRGQEARLRCSPMKGHSHVYWYRQLPEEGLKFMVYLQKENIIDESGMPKERFSAEFPKEGPSILRIQQVVRGDSAAYFCASSPGGDPDTQYFGPGTRLTVL.